This T cell receptor (beta chain) was profiled in a study of neurological immune-mediated disorders (dated by TCRdb to about 2019). At the level of the whole study: Peripheral blood TCR-beta repertoires from HTLV-I-associated myelopathy (HAM/TSP) patients, multiple sclerosis patients and healthy controls were compared by UMI-based sequencing. The 100 to 110 TCR-beta libraries covered PBMC samples along with longitudinal samples, technical triplicates, and paired sorted CD4+ and CD8+ T-cell subsets. The cohort included approximately 68 subjects: 14 with HAM/TSP, some 35 with multiple sclerosis, and about 20 healthy controls. Longitudinal HAM/TSP and healthy donors were sampled at 3 time-points each (3-40 month intervals).

V has 4 bases trimmed and J has 2 bases trimmed; junction bases matching no gene number 3. The CDR1 and CDR2 encoded by the germline V gene are SGHTS and YDEGEE. The CDR3 runs 15 amino acids, cysteine and phenylalanine included. Only the CDR3 DNA is retained, 45 bases long and in frame from the first base. Taken with the paper, the label for time point translates to: longitudinal time-point 1 (baseline). For unsorted PBMC libraries, 2 million PBMCs were used after storage in RNAlater at -80 degrees C until RNA extraction. Peripheral blood was subjected to Ficoll-Hypaque density gradient centrifugation to isolate PBMCs, which were then cryopreserved in liquid nitrogen. This clonotype was picked up many times. No antigen is known for it. No much larger clone exists at a distance of one base, and base qualities are not known. cDNA was synthesized by template-switch 5'RACE using a primer carrying a 10-nucleotide random unique molecular identifier by which each TCR transcript was tagged. Every sequencing run covered 15-18 subjects and yielded more than 200 million TCR-beta sequences. The RNeasy kit was used to extract total RNA. The KAPA Real-time Library Amplification kit was used to amplify TCR-beta VDJ regions with primers targeting the TCR constant region and the 5'RACE anchor. A first PCR added sample indexes and Illumina adaptors, after which a second PCR increased the library yield. After purification with Ampure beads, the TCR product of roughly 650 bp was size-selected on a 2% E-gel SizeSelection system. Before pooling, library quality was checked on a Bioanalyzer, concentration was measured with Qubit, and libraries were quantified with the Kapa Library Quantification kit. An Illumina HiSeq 2500 sequenced the libraries paired-end 2 x 150 bp. To increase sequence diversity, roughly 24-31% phiX was spiked into each library pool. Processing in the source paper ran as follows. The quality-filtered reads were processed with the UMI-based MiGEC pipeline, whose error correction step removed more than 80% of the raw TCR sequences. IMGT germline references were used for alignment of VDJ genes, and clonotypes were defined by a unique CDR3 amino acid sequence together with V-J genes. Clonal expansion, Shannon diversity and CDR3 relatedness were evaluated with VDJtools (CalcPairwiseDistances, ClusterSamples), while phylogenetic trees were built in CLCbio workbench. A clone was classed as expanded if it had 8 or more unique UMIs, a cutoff based on coefficient-of-variation modelling across technical triplicates. TCRdb reprocessed the public reads (quality trimming at Q25 with fastp, clone calling with MiXCR) and kept in-frame beta chains. Merged by CDR3 protein, the rows form single entries marked with the most common genes and DNA. None of the V and J calls come from the authors' own analysis; TCRdb made them. This sample is represented by 50,000 to 70,000 distinct CDR3 sequences; around 11% of them were singletons. The top ten clonotypes cover 6.5% to 8.5% of the sample.

General conclusions and limits of the study: TCR clonal expansion was highest in HAM/TSP patients and lowest in MS patients, with MS patients falling below even healthy controls. Expanded clones from different subjects shared no identical CDR3 amino acid sequences, which suggests that TCR-beta repertoires were private in all groups.

Sequenced sample: PBMCs. The receptor comes from a male donor with HTLV-1-associated myelopathy (HAM/TSP). The chain couples TRBV5-8 to TRBJ2-1, with 10 bases aligning to TRBD2. At the DNA level, the sequence is TGTGCCAGCAGCGCTCTAGCGGGGGCCTACAATGAGCAGTTCTTC. The resulting protein is CASSALAGAYNEQFF.